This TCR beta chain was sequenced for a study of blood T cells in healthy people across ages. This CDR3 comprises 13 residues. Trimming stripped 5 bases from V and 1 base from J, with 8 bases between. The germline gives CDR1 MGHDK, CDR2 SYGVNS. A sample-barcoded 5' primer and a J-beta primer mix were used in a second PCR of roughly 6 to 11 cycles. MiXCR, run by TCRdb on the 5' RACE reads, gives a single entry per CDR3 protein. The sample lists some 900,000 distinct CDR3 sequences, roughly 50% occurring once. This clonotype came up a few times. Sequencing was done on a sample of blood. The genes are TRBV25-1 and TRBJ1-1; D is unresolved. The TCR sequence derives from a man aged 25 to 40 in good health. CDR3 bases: TGTGCCAGCAGTAGATCGGGGAACACTGAAGCTTTCTTT. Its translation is CASSRSGNTEAFF.